The 6 T cell receptor beta chains presented below share a single source sample, sequenced in a study of patients and donors after allogeneic stem cell transplantation. From the RT-PCR reads, TCRdb called clonotypes with MiXCR, one entry per CDR3 protein. Here the sample spans 20,000 to 30,000 distinct CDR3 sequences, around 7.9% being singletons. Sequencing used blood, either unsorted or a sorted T cell fraction (not recorded which). The receptors were gathered from a human donor who was either an allogeneic HSCT recipient or a stem cell or donor lymphocyte infusion donor (not recorded which). It is not recorded whose cells these are; they may come from a transplant donor.

In its sample, this clonotype was seen a few times. The chain combines TRBV28 with TRBJ1-6; 8 bases agree with TRBD1. V shed 7 bases and J 4 bases; nucleotides not matched to a gene: 9. Germline V gives CDR1 MDHEN, CDR2 SYDVKM. This CDR3 has 16 amino acids. CDR3 amino acids: CASNRGTGKYNSPLHF. CDR3 DNA sequence: TGTGCCAGCAACCGAGGGACAGGCAAATATAATTCACCCCTCCACTTT.

This clonotype was counted ten times or more. The rearrangement joins TRBV6-4 to TRBJ2-7; 10 nucleotides align to TRBD1. Unmatched junction bases numbered 3, after V lost 4 bases and J lost 3 bases. The germline CDR1 and CDR2 sequences are MRHNA and SNTAGT. The CDR3 covers 14 residues. The CDR3 sequence: CASSGTGGNYEQYF. The CDR3 DNA reads as TGTGCCAGCAGTGGGACAGGGGGTAACTACGAGCAGTACTTC.

This clonotype was observed many times. V usage is TRBV11-2 and J usage is TRBJ2-5, with D possibly called TRBD1 or TRBD2 (5 bases each). There are 14 residues in the CDR3. CDR1 is SGHAT, CDR2 FQNNGV, per germline. Trimming left V 1 base short and J 2 bases short, with 8 bases between. CDR3 protein: CASSLVGVQETQYF. DNA of the CDR3: TGTGCCAGCAGCTTAGTGGGGGTGCAAGAGACCCAGTACTTC. Supplemented by reference TRBV11-2 and TRBJ2-5, the full variable domain reads EAGVAQSPRYKIIEKRQSVAFWCNPISGHATLYWYQQILGQGPKLLIQFQNNGVVDDSQLPKDRFSAERLKGVDSTLKIQPAKLEDSAVYLCASSLVGVQETQYFGPGTRLLVL.

This clonotype was picked up many times. V usage is TRBV5-1 and J usage is TRBJ2-5; no clear D. V lost 6 bases and J 5 bases, leaving 17 bases between the germline ends. Germline V gene lookup returns CDR1 SGHRS and CDR2 YFSETQ. This CDR3 is built from 14 residues. CDR3 sequence: CASKEPYQGETQYF. DNA of the CDR3: TGCGCCAGCAAGGAACCCTACCAAGGGGAGACCCAGTACTTC.

This clonotype was detected many times. The chain couples TRBV5-1 to TRBJ1-4, with 7 bases identical to TRBD1. V dropped 1 base and J dropped 3; count of bases not matched to a gene: 0. Germline V gene lookup returns CDR1 SGHRS and CDR2 YFSETQ. This CDR3 spans 14 amino acids. The CDR3 DNA reads as TGCGCCAGCAGCTTGACAGGGGCTAATGAAAAACTGTTTTTT. It yields the protein CASSLTGANEKLFF.

In its sample, this clonotype was seen a few times. V and J are TRBV25-1 and TRBJ2-7; possibly TRBD1 for D (5 bases). V was cut by 4 bases and J by 4 bases, with 5 bases left in between. Germline V gives CDR1 MGHDK, CDR2 SYGVNS. The CDR3 spans 11 residues. CDR3 nucleotides: TGTGCCAGCAGTGCAGGGTACGAGCAGTACTTC. It translates to CASSAGYEQYF.